The clone carrying this T cell receptor (beta chain) was seen repeatedly, ten times or more. These data belong to a study of T-cell reconstitution after alpha-beta-depleted transplantation in children. The TCRbeta library was prepared with unique molecular identifiers. TCRdb re-called the PCR reads with MiXCR, one entry per CDR3 protein. The data contain 280,000 or so distinct CDR3 sequences, 9.5% to 13% of them singletons. CDR1 is DFQATT and CDR2 is SNEGSKA in the germline V gene (reference sequence). V was pared by 1 base and J by 0 bases, with 13 bases between. The CDR3 totals 17 residues. The clonotype originates from a male patient under 10 years old who had a stem cell transplant for chronic granulomatous disease, so the T cells may come from the graft donor. The chain couples TRBV20-1 to TRBJ1-6; weak D call: TRBD1 (6 bases). Sequencing was performed on peripheral blood, taken 180 days after TCRalphabeta/CD19-depleted stem cell transplant. The CDR3 DNA reads TGCAGTGCTAGAGGCCCAGGGGTTTTCTCCTATAATTCACCCCTCCACTTT. It is translated as CSARGPGVFSYNSPLHF.